These T cell receptor beta chains were read from a single sample in a study of cytomegalovirus exposure and HLA in healthy donors. The data were produced by immunoSEQ multiplex PCR, yet TCRdb's version contains in-frame clones alone and is incomplete. The sample lists over 70,000 clones; about 80% were seen once. Source material: PBMCs. All receptors derive from a woman aged 50 to 65 in good health and CMV-seropositive. The CDR3 runs from the conserved cysteine through the conserved F or W. D genes are given only for firm matches. A clone size is listed for some rows: how often the clone was seen (once, few, many), or a class if it is expanded.

J,D,V,size,DNA,CDR3
TRBJ1-2,.,TRBV6-4,.,TGTGCCAGCAGGGGAGCAGGGGACTATGGCTACACCTTC,CASRGAGDYGYTF
TRBJ1-2,.,TRBV6-5,.,TGTGCCAGCAGTTACTCGTCTCCGGGATATGGCTACACCTTC,CASSYSSPGYGYTF
TRBJ1-5,TRBD1,TRBV27,once,TGTGCCAGCAGTTTACGTAGACAGGGGAGGCAGCCCCAGCATTTT,CASSLRRQGRQPQHF
TRBJ2-5,TRBD2,TRBV7-8,.,TGTGCCAGCAGCCCAGCGGGATCGGTACAAGAGACCCAGTACTTC,CASSPAGSVQETQYF
TRBJ1-3,.,TRBV2,.,TGTGCCAGCACTACAGGGCTCTCTGGAAACACCATATATTTT,CASTTGLSGNTIYF
TRBJ2-4,TRBD2,TRBV30,.,TGTGCCTGGAGTGAAGCGGGGGTGATAGCCAAAAACATTCAGTACTTC,CAWSEAGVIAKNIQYF
TRBJ1-1,TRBD1,TRBV5-1,.,TGCGCCAGCAGCTTATTACACGGGACAGTCATGAACACTGAAGCTTTCTTT,CASSLLHGTVMNTEAFF
TRBJ2-5,TRBD2,TRBV6-1,.,TGTGCCAGCAGCTCTTATGCTAGCGGGGAGACCCAGTACTTC,CASSSYASGETQYF
TRBJ1-1,.,TRBV11-2,.,TGTGCCAGCAGCTTATGGGGGGGGGCCCTGGGGAACACTGAAGCTTTCTTT,CASSLWGGALGNTEAFF
TRBJ1-2,.,TRBV25-1,once,TGTGCCAGCAGTGAGGCTTACAAGTATGGCTACACCTTC,CASSEAYKYGYTF
TRBJ2-7,.,TRBV29-1,once,TGCAGCGTTGGGATTACTAGCCGCGAGCAGTACTTC,CSVGITSREQYF
TRBJ2-3,TRBD2,TRBV25-1,.,TGTGCCAGCAGTGTCCTAGCGGGGAGCACAGATACGCAGTATTTT,CASSVLAGSTDTQYF
TRBJ2-1,TRBD2,TRBV7-3,few,TGTGCCAGCAGCATGGGACTAGCGGGAGGCGGCGATGAGCAGTTCTTC,CASSMGLAGGGDEQFF
TRBJ2-1,TRBD2,TRBV18,.,TGTGCCAGCTCACCACCTAGCGGGACAAATGAGCAGTTCTTC,CASSPPSGTNEQFF
TRBJ2-1,TRBD2,TRBV15,few,TGTGCCACCAGCAGATCGGGGGGGACTAGCGGAAGTTGGGCGGTCAATGAGCAGTTCTTC,CATSRSGGTSGSWAVNEQFF
TRBJ1-1,.,TRBV5-6,.,TGTGCCAGCAGCCGACTCCAGAACACTGAAGCTTTCTTT,CASSRLQNTEAFF
TRBJ1-2,.,TRBV27,.,TGTGCCAGCAGTACTAAACAGGGCACCTATGGCTACACCTTC,CASSTKQGTYGYTF
TRBJ1-6,.,TRBV5-5,.,TGTGCCAGCAGCTTGGGGGGGGTCGCCAATTCACCCCTCCACTTT,CASSLGGVANSPLHF
TRBJ2-2,.,TRBV19,.,TGTGCCAGTAGTGTAACATCAAACGGGGAGCTGTTTTTT,CASSVTSNGELFF
TRBJ1-1,.,TRBV9,.,TGTGCCAGCAGCGTAGATCCTGAGGGCGCTGAAGCTTTCTTT,CASSVDPEGAEAFF
TRBJ1-5,.,TRBV4-1,.,TGCGCCAGCAGCCAATTCCGGTATAGCAATCAGCCCCAGCATTTT,CASSQFRYSNQPQHF
TRBJ2-2,TRBD1,TRBV10-1,.,TGCGCCAGCAGGGGACAGGCCACCGGGGAGCTTTTTTTT,CASRGQATGELFF
TRBJ2-1,TRBD1,TRBV5-6,once,TGTGCCAGCAGCTCGGGGACAGGTCGTGAGTTCTTC,CASSSGTGREFF
TRBJ2-1,TRBD2,TRBV4-2,.,TGTGCCAGCAGCTCACTAGCGGGGGGGCCCAATGAGCAGTTCTTC,CASSSLAGGPNEQFF
TRBJ1-1,.,TRBV19,.,TGTGCATCGCGACAGGTGTACACTGAAGCTTTCTTT,CASRQVYTEAFF
TRBJ2-5,.,TRBV11-1,.,TGTGCCAGCAACCCACGCAGCGGGCAAGAGACCCAGTACTTC,CASNPRSGQETQYF
TRBJ2-1,TRBD2,TRBV30,.,TGTGCCTGGAGTCTGGTGCGGGGGGACTACAATGAGCAGTTCTTC,CAWSLVRGDYNEQFF
TRBJ2-1,TRBD1,TRBV18,once,TGTGCCAGCTCACCACAGGGACAGGTCCTAGGGAATGAGCAGTTCTTC,CASSPQGQVLGNEQFF
TRBJ2-7,TRBD2,TRBV19,.,TGTGCCAGTAGTATTACGTCTAGCGGCGAGCAGTACTTC,CASSITSSGEQYF
TRBJ2-3,.,TRBV11-3,.,TGTGCCAGCAGCTTAGGTTATAGCACAGATACGCAGTATTTT,CASSLGYSTDTQYF
TRBJ2-3,TRBD2,TRBV11-3,.,TGTGCCAGCAGCTTAGACCTAGCGGGAGATACGCAGTATTTT,CASSLDLAGDTQYF
TRBJ2-4,TRBD1,TRBV13,.,TGTGCCAGCACGACAGGGACAAACATTCAGTACTTC,CASTTGTNIQYF
TRBJ2-3,.,TRBV7-9,few,TGTGCCAGCAGCCCCTTGTTGGGCGATACGCAGTATTTT,CASSPLLGDTQYF
TRBJ2-1,TRBD2,TRBV30,.,TGTGCCTGGAAGGGGACTAGCGGCAACAATGAGCAGTTCTTC,CAWKGTSGNNEQFF
TRBJ2-3,.,TRBV4-1,.,TGCGCCAGCAGCCCCTCTAGCACAGATACGCAGTATTTT,CASSPSSTDTQYF
TRBJ2-5,TRBD2,TRBV7-6,.,TGTGCCAGCAGCTCTATGGGGGGACGGGGAGGGGAGACCCAGTACTTC,CASSSMGGRGGETQYF
TRBJ1-4,.,TRBV27,few,TGTGCCAGCAGTGGACGGGGGGAACAGGGTGAAAAACTGTTTTTT,CASSGRGEQGEKLFF
TRBJ1-1,.,TRBV5-1,.,TGCGCCAGCAGCCCTCCGCGGACTGGCGGGGAAACTGAAGCTTTCTTT,CASSPPRTGGETEAFF
TRBJ2-3,TRBD1,TRBV6-4,.,TGTGCCAGCAGTATCGGGACAGCACACACAGATACGCAGTATTTT,CASSIGTAHTDTQYF
TRBJ2-3,TRBD1,TRBV10-3,.,TGTGCCACCGAGGGGGCGTTCATCGATACGCAGTATTTT,CATEGAFIDTQYF
TRBJ1-1,.,TRBV2,once,TGTGCCAGCAGTGAACAGGGGTACGCTGAAGCTTTCTTT,CASSEQGYAEAFF
TRBJ1-5,.,TRBV30,.,TGTGCCTGGAGTGACGGGAATGATCAGCCCCAGCATTTT,CAWSDGNDQPQHF
TRBJ1-2,TRBD1,TRBV2,few,TGTGCCAGCAGTGGCGGGCCAGGGGGCCATGGCTACACCTTC,CASSGGPGGHGYTF
TRBJ2-5,TRBD1,TRBV15,once,TGTGCCACCAGCAGGAGGGGGCTAGGGGGAGAGACCCAGTACTTC,CATSRRGLGGETQYF
TRBJ1-2,.,TRBV6-5,.,TGTGCCAGCAAATTCAACAGGCTGTCTAACTATGGCTACACCTTC,CASKFNRLSNYGYTF
TRBJ1-5,TRBD1,TRBV29-1,.,TGCAGCGACGAACTCCGACAGGGCGTCTATAGCAATCAGCCCCAGCATTTT,CSDELRQGVYSNQPQHF
TRBJ1-1,.,TRBV2,.,TGTGCCAGCTACCTGACAGGAGGGAACACTGAAGCTTTCTTT,CASYLTGGNTEAFF
TRBJ1-2,.,TRBV4-1,.,TGCGCCAGCAGCCAAGGGGGGGGAAACTATGGCTACACCTTC,CASSQGGGNYGYTF
TRBJ1-2,.,TRBV6-5,.,TGTGCCAGCAGTTACTCGAACCGCCCTGGAGATGGCTACACCTTC,CASSYSNRPGDGYTF
TRBJ2-7,.,TRBV21-1,.,TGTGCCACCAGGGAGAGCAGGGTCTACGAGCAGTACTTC,CATRESRVYEQYF
TRBJ2-2,.,TRBV4-1,.,TGCGCCAGCAGCCGGAAGGGGGGGGCCAACACCGGGGAGCTGTTTTTT,CASSRKGGANTGELFF
TRBJ2-1,.,TRBV5-1,few,TGCGCCAGCAGCTTAAGGGTAGGGGCTAACAATGAGCAGTTCTTC,CASSLRVGANNEQFF
TRBJ1-6,.,TRBV5-1,.,TGCGCCAGCAGCTTGGGGCAGGGTTCTAATTCACCCCTCCACTTT,CASSLGQGSNSPLHF
TRBJ2-7,.,TRBV2,few,TGTGCCAGCAGGGGAGGGGGGAGAGGGACCTACGAGCAGTACTTC,CASRGGGRGTYEQYF
TRBJ1-3,TRBD1,TRBV18,.,TGTGCCAGCTCTCAAGGGACAGTAGAGCGGAACACCATATATTTT,CASSQGTVERNTIYF
TRBJ2-1,.,TRBV5-6,.,TGTGCCAGCAGCTTGGCGGGACTGCGGTCCTACAATGAGCAGTTCTTC,CASSLAGLRSYNEQFF
TRBJ1-4,.,TRBV30,.,TGTGCCTGGAGTGTATTGGGCAGGGTGAATGAAAAACTGTTTTTT,CAWSVLGRVNEKLFF